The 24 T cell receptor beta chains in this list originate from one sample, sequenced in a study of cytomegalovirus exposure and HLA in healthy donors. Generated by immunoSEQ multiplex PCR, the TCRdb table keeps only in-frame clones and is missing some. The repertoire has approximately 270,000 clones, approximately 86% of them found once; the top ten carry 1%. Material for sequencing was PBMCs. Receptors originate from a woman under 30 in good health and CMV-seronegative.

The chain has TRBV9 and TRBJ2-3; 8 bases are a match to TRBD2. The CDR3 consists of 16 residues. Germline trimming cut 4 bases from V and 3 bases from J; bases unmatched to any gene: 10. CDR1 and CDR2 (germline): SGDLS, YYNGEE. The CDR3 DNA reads TGTGCCAGCAGCCCATCTCGGGGGGGGCGGACAGATACGCAGTATTTT. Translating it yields CASSPSRGGRTDTQYF.

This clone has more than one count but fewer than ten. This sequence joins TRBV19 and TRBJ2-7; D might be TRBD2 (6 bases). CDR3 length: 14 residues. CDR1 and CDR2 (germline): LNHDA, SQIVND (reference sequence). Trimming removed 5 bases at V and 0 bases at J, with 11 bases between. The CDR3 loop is CASSFGTRSYEQYF. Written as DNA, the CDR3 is TGTGCCAGTAGTTTTGGGACTCGCTCCTACGAGCAGTACTTC.

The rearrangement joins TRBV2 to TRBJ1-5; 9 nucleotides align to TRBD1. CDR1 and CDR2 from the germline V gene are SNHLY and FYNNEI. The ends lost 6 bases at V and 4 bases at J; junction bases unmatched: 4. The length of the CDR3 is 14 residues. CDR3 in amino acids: CASRAGQGNQPQHF. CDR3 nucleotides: TGTGCCAGCAGGGCCGGACAGGGGAATCAGCCCCAGCATTTT.

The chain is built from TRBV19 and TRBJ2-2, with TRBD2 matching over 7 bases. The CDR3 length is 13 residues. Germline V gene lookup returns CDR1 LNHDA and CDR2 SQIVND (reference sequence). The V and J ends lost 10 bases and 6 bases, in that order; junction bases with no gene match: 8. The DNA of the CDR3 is TGTGCCACCGGGCCTCGGGGGGCCGGGGAGCTGTTTTTT. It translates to CATGPRGAGELFF.

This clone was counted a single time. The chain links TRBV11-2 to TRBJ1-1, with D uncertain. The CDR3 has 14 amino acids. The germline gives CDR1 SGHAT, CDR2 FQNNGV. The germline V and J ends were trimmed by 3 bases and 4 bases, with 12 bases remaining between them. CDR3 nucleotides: TGTGCCAGCAGCTTTCTCTCTCTAACCACTGAAGCTTTCTTT. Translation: CASSFLSLTTEAFF.

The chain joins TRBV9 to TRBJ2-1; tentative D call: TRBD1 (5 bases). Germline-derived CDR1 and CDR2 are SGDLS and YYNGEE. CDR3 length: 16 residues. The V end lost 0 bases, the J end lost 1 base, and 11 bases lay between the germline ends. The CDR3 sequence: CASSVGLGESYNEQFF. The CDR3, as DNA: TGTGCCAGCAGCGTAGGGTTAGGGGAATCCTACAATGAGCAGTTCTTC.

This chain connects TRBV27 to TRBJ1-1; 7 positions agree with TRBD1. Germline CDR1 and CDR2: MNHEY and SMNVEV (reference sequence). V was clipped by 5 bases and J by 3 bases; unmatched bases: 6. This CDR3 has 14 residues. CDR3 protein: CASSQPGQYTEAFF. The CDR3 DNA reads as TGTGCCAGCAGTCAGCCGGGACAGTACACTGAAGCTTTCTTT.

The CDR3 region is CASSWGGGRETQYF. CDR3 DNA sequence: TGTGCCAGCAGCTGGGGCGGGGGCAGGGAGACCCAGTACTTC. The chain is built from TRBV5-4 and TRBJ2-5; perhaps TRBD2 as D (7 bases). CDR3 length equals 14 residues. Germline lookup yields CDR1 SGHNT and CDR2 YYREEE (reference sequence). Trimming stripped 3 bases from V and 5 bases from J, with 14 bases between.

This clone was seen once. The CDR3 sequence is CASSPGTSGYEQYF. The CDR3 bases are TGTGCCAGCAGCCCCGGGACTAGCGGCTACGAGCAGTACTTC. This rearrangement joins TRBV6-5 to TRBJ2-7, with TRBD2 identical over 11 bases. Per germline, CDR1 MNHEY and CDR2 SVGAGI. Trimming took 6 bases from V and 3 from J; bases not matched to a gene: 4. The CDR3 consists of 14 residues.

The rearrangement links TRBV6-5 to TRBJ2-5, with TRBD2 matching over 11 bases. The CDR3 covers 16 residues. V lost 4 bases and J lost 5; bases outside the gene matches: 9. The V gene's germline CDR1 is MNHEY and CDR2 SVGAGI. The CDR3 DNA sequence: TGTGCCAGCAGTTTCTCGATAGCGGGAGGGGGGGAGACCCAGTACTTC. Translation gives CASSFSIAGGGETQYF.

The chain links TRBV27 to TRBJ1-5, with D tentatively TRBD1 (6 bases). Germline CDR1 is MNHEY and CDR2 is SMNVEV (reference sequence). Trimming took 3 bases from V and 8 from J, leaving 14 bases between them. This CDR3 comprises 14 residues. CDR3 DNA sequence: TGTGCCAGCAGTTTTCGGGACACCCAGGAGCCCCAGCATTTT. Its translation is CASSFRDTQEPQHF.

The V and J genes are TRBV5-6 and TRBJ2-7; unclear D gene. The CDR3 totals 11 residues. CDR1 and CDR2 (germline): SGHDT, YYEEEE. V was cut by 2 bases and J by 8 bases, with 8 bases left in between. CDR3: CASSLKHQQYF. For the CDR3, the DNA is TGTGCCAGCAGCTTAAAACATCAGCAGTACTTC.

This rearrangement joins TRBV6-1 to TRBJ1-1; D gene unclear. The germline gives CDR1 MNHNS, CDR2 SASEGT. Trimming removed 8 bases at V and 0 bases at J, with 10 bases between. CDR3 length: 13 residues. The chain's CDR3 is CASWASMNTEAFF. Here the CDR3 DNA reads TGTGCCAGCTGGGCCAGCATGAACACTGAAGCTTTCTTT.

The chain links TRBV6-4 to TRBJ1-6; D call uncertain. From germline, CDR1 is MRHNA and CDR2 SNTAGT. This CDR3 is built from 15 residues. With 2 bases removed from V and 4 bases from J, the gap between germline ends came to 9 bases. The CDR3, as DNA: TGTGCCAGCAGTGACATGGGCTCGTATAATTCACCCCTCCACTTT. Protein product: CASSDMGSYNSPLHF.

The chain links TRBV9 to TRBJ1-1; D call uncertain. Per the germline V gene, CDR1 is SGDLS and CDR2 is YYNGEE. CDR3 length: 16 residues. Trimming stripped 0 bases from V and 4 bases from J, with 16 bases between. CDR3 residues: CASSVDEERVGTEAFF. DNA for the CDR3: TGTGCCAGCAGCGTAGATGAGGAACGGGTGGGCACTGAAGCTTTCTTT.

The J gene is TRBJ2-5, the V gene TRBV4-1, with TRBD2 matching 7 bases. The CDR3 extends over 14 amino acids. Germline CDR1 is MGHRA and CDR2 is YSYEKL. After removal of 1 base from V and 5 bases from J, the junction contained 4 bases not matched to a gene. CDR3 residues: CASSQGEGVETQYF. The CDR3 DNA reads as TGCGCCAGCAGCCAAGGGGAGGGAGTTGAGACCCAGTACTTC.

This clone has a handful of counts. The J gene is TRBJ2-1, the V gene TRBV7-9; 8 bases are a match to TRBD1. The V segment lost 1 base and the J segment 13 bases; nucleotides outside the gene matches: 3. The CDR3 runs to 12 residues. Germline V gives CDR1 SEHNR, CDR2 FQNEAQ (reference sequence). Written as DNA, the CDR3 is TGTGCCAGCAGCTTAGGCGGACAGGGCCAGTTCTTC. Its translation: CASSLGGQGQFF.

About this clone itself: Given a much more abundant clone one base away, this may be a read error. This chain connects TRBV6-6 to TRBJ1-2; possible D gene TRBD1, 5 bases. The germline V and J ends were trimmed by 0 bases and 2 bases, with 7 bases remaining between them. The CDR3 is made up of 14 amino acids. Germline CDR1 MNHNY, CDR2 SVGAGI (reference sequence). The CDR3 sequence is CASSYSKGNYGYTF. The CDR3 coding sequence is TGTGCCAGCAGTTACTCGAAGGGGAACTATGGCTACACCTTC.

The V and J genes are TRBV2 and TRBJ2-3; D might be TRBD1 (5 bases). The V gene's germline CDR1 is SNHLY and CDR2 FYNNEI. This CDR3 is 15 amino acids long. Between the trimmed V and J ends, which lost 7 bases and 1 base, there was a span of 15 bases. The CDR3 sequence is CASKSYRTGTDTQYF. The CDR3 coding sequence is TGTGCCAGCAAAAGTTACAGGACCGGCACAGATACGCAGTATTTT.

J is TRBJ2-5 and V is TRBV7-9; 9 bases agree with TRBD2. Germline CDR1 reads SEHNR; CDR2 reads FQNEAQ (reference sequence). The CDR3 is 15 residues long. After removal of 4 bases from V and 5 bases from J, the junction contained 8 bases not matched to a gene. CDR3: CASSWGTSITETQYF. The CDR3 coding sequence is TGTGCCAGCAGCTGGGGGACTAGCATCACGGAGACCCAGTACTTC.

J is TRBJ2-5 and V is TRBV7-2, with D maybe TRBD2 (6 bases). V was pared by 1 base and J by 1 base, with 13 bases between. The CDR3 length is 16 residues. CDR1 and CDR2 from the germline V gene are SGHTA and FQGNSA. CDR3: CASSLVGSGVQETQYF. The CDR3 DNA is TGTGCCAGCAGCTTAGTGGGTAGCGGCGTCCAAGAGACCCAGTACTTC.

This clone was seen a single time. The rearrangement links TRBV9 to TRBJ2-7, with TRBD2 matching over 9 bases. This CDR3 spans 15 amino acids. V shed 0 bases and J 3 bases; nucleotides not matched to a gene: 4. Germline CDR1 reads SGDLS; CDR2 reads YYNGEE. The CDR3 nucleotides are TGTGCCAGCAGCGTAGGACTGACTAGCGGCTACGAGCAGTACTTC. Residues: CASSVGLTSGYEQYF.

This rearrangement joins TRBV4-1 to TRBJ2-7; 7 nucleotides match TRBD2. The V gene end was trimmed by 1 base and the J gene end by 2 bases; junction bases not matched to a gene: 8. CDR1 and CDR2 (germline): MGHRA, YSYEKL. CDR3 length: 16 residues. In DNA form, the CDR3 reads TGCGCCAGCAGCCAAGTGTATGGGGGGGGGACCTACGAGCAGTACTTC. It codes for CASSQVYGGGTYEQYF.

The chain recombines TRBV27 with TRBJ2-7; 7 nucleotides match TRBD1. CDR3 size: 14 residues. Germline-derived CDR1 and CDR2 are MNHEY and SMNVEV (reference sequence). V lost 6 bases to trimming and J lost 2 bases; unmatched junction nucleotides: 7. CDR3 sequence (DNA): TGTGCCAGCAGATGGGACAGATCAACCTACGAGCAGTACTTC. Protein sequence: CASRWDRSTYEQYF.